A selection of T cell receptor beta chains follows, all from one sample in a study of beta chain features in type 1 diabetes. Sequenced by immunoSEQ multiplex PCR; TCRdb stores in-frame clones only, minus some. The sample records hundreds of thousands of clones, approximately 31% being singletons. The sample comprised naive CD4+ T cells from blood. The receptors originated from a man younger than 35 in good health. CDR3s include the opening cysteine and the closing phenylalanine or tryptophan.

J gene | V gene | CDR3 protein
TRBJ2-2 | TRBV19 | CASTVAGELFF
TRBJ2-7 | TRBV7-9 | CASSFGGSSNEQYF
TRBJ2-2 | TRBV5-1 | CASSLVVGVNTGELFF
TRBJ2-1 | TRBV30 | CAWGTSALNNEQFF
TRBJ1-4 | TRBV25-1 | CASSLDGGSNEKLFF
TRBJ2-7 | TRBV30 | CAWSAWSYEQYF
TRBJ2-5 | TRBV7-9 | CASSRAGPETQYF
TRBJ1-2 | TRBV6-5 | CASSYSRDSGYGYTF
TRBJ2-3 | TRBV11-2 | CASSSPGAPDTQYF
TRBJ2-1 | TRBV9 | CASSAHSGRVINEQFF
TRBJ2-7 | TRBV7-2 | CASNNGQGLYEQYF
TRBJ2-1 | TRBV9 | CASSVVTGTYNEQFF
TRBJ2-2 | TRBV7-2 | CASSLIGGTGELFF
TRBJ1-2 | TRBV7-9 | CASSSLGLGVYGYTF
TRBJ2-7 | TRBV9 | CASSVGESGYQSYEQYF
TRBJ2-3 | TRBV5-1 | CASSPPTDTQYF
TRBJ2-3 | TRBV19 | CASSVQSGTHADTQYF
TRBJ2-3 | TRBV29-1 | CSVQADSSTDTQYF